A single sample gave rise to the 19 T cell receptor beta chains below, sequenced in a study of breast tumors, draining lymph nodes, adjacent tissues. The lymph nodes were axillary draining lymph nodes from breast cancer patients. TCRdb analysed the multiplex PCR reads with MiXCR anew, one entry per CDR3 protein. The table records roughly 110,000 distinct CDR3 sequences, approximately 28% of them present only once. Sequencing used axillary lymph node tissue. The receptors derive from a female donor with breast cancer. Some clones in this sample may be carry-over from other donors' samples.

This clonotype was seen a few times. This may come from a read error, since a much larger clone is one base off. This sequence joins TRBV12-3 or TRBV12-4 and TRBJ2-5; the match to TRBD1 covers 7 bases. CDR3 length equals 14 residues. V dropped 3 bases and J dropped 5; count of bases not matched to a gene: 6. CDR3 amino acids: CASSFRGTFETQYF. In nucleotides, the CDR3 is TGTGCCAGCAGTTTCAGGGGGACGTTTGAGACCCAGTACTTC.

The chain links TRBV27 to TRBJ1-4, with D possibly TRBD1 on 6 matching bases. The germline gives CDR1 MNHEY, CDR2 SMNVEV (reference sequence). The CDR3 runs to 15 residues. The ends were cut back, 5 bases at V and 8 bases at J, with 18 bases in the middle. This CDR3 is CASSPLTGLREKLFF. CDR3 bases: TGTGCCAGCAGTCCCCTGACAGGCCTCAGGGAAAAACTGTTTTTT.

V is TRBV7-6 and J is TRBJ1-2, with 9 bases aligning to TRBD1. CDR1 is SGHVS, CDR2 FNYEAQ, per germline. The CDR3 has 18 amino acids. V trimming: 3 bases; J trimming: 4 bases; junction bases outside the gene matches: 15. CDR3 bases: TGTGCCAGCAGCTTGGCCGGGACAGGGAACCCGCGGGGCTATGGCTACACCTTC. Encoded protein: CASSLAGTGNPRGYGYTF.

The V and J genes are TRBV12-3 or TRBV12-4 and TRBJ2-3; 7 positions agree with TRBD2. Unmatched junction bases numbered 10, after V lost 3 bases and J lost 7 bases. CDR3 size: 15 residues. CDR3 sequence (DNA): TGTGCCAGCAGTTTCAGCGGGGTGGTAGGATATACGCAGTATTTT. Translation: CASSFSGVVGYTQYF.

Many counts were recorded for this clonotype. The DNA for the CDR3 is TGTGCCAGCAGTTTATCCACAGGGGGCTCCTACGAGCAGTACTTC. It encodes CASSLSTGGSYEQYF. This chain links TRBV27 with TRBJ2-7, with 8 nucleotides matching TRBD1. Germline V gene sequence: CDR1 MNHEY, CDR2 SMNVEV (reference sequence). Trimming removed 0 bases from V and 0 bases from J; junction bases left unmatched: 1. This CDR3 has 15 amino acids.

This clonotype was seen many times. A much larger clone differs by one base, so this may be a read error. The rearrangement links TRBV6-6 to TRBJ2-7; D remains unclear. Germline V lookup: CDR1 MNHNY, CDR2 SVGAGI (reference sequence). The CDR3 runs to 13 residues. V lost 11 bases and J lost 7, with 21 bases in between. CDR3 sequence reads: CASRRSALWEQYF. The CDR3 DNA is TGTGCCTCGAGGCGCTCTGCCTTATGGGAGCAGTACTTC.

This clonotype was seen just once. V gene TRBV7-8 combines with J gene TRBJ1-6, with 9 nucleotides matching TRBD1. The CDR3 covers 17 residues. Germline values: CDR1 SGHVS, CDR2 FQNEAQ. The V and J ends lost 0 bases and 9 bases, in that order; junction bases with no gene match: 9. DNA for the CDR3: TGTGCCAGCAGCTTAGCCTCGGGACAGGGTTCAAGTTCACCCCTCCACTTT. Translated, it gives CASSLASGQGSSSPLHF.

This clonotype appeared many times. Since a much larger clone is just one base distant, this may be a read error. The rearrangement joins TRBV6-6 to TRBJ1-4; 7 bases are a match to TRBD1. The CDR3 spans 14 residues. V lost 7 bases, J lost 6 bases, and 8 bases stayed unmatched. The germline V gene encodes CDR1 MNHNY and CDR2 SVGAGI (reference sequence). The CDR3 loop reads CASTPWQGDEKLFF. The CDR3 region has the DNA TGTGCCAGCACTCCGTGGCAGGGGGATGAAAAACTGTTTTTT.

The J gene is TRBJ1-5, the V gene TRBV10-3, with 9 bases that match TRBD1. Germline assignment: CDR1 ENHRY and CDR2 SYGVKD. V shed 7 bases, J shed 1 base, and the junction held 8 bases outside the gene matches. The CDR3 contains 16 residues. The CDR3 sequence is CAINRQGGMSNQPQHF. The CDR3 DNA reads TGTGCCATCAATAGACAGGGGGGAATGAGCAATCAGCCCCAGCATTTT.

This clonotype was picked up many times. This sequence joins TRBV15 and TRBJ2-3; perhaps TRBD2 as D (6 bases). Germline V gives CDR1 LNHNV, CDR2 YYDKDF (reference sequence). The CDR3 is made up of 16 amino acids. With 3 bases removed from V and 2 bases from J, the gap between germline ends came to 15 bases. CDR3 protein: CATSSDRDFHTDTQYF. The CDR3 DNA reads as TGTGCCACCAGCAGCGACCGGGACTTCCACACAGATACGCAGTATTTT. The whole variable domain, remainder taken from reference TRBV15 and TRBJ2-3, is DAMVIQNPRYQVTQFGKPVTLSCSQTLNHNVMYWYQQKSSQAPKLLFHYYDKDFNNEADTPDNFQSRRPNTSFCFLDIRSPGLGDTAMYLCATSSDRDFHTDTQYFGPGTRLTVL.

This clonotype was seen many times. This rearrangement joins TRBV12-5 to TRBJ2-5, with a weak D call TRBD2 (6 bases). Trimming pared 2 bases from V and 2 bases from J, leaving 12 bases between. Looked up from germline, CDR1 is LGHNT and CDR2 is FRNRAP. The CDR3 consists of 15 residues. CDR3 residues: CASGLSSGSQETQYF. The CDR3 region has the DNA TGTGCTAGTGGTTTGAGTAGCGGTTCTCAAGAGACCCAGTACTTC.

The V gene is TRBV10-3, the J gene TRBJ1-1; no definite D call. Trimming pared 0 bases from V and 0 bases from J, leaving 8 bases between. The CDR3 runs 15 residues. Looked up from germline, CDR1 is ENHRY and CDR2 is SYGVKD. CDR3 nucleotide sequence: TGTGCCATCAGTGAGTCTAGGTTCTTGAACACTGAAGCTTTCTTT. Translation: CAISESRFLNTEAFF.

This clonotype appeared many times. V gene TRBV4-3 combines with J gene TRBJ1-3; D uncertain. The CDR3 spans 14 residues. V lost 0 bases, J lost 3 bases, and 6 bases lay in between. Germline CDR1 is LGHNA and CDR2 is YSLEER. CDR3: CASSQDRIGNTIYF. The CDR3, as DNA: TGCGCCAGCAGCCAAGACAGGATTGGAAACACCATATATTTT.

This clonotype was observed a single time. This chain uses TRBV2 with TRBJ1-5, with D uncertain. V dropped 3 bases and J dropped 14 bases, with 11 bases sitting between them. CDR1 and CDR2 (germline): SNHLY, FYNNEI. This CDR3 region has 11 residues. CDR3 in DNA: TGTGCCAGCAGTGACCTCTACTACGAGCATTTT. Residues: CASSDLYYEHF. The whole variable domain, filled in from reference TRBV2 and TRBJ1-5, reads EPEVTQTPSHQVTQMGQEVILRCVPISNHLYFYWYRQILGQKVEFLVSFYNNEISEKSEIFDDQFSVERPDGSNFTLKIRSTKLEDSAMYFCASSDLYYEHFGDGTRLSIL.

This clonotype came up many times. The gene calls are TRBV6-5 and TRBJ2-7, with D tentatively TRBD2 (5 bases). V was trimmed by 5 bases and J by 8 bases, leaving 10 bases between them. The CDR3 is made up of 11 amino acids. Germline V CDR1 and CDR2: MNHEY, SVGAGI. The CDR3 DNA reads as TGTGCCAGCAGTACCCGGGATAAGCAGTACTTC. Translation: CASSTRDKQYF.

Of note for this clonotype: A junction boundary mismatches the germline segment, possibly from a read error. This chain joins TRBV20-1 and TRBJ1-4; D not certain. Germline V gene sequence: CDR1 DFQATT, CDR2 SNEGSKA (reference sequence). This CDR3 contains 10 residues. The CDR3 nucleotides are TGCGGTGCTAGGAAAGAAAAGCTGTTTTTT. Amino acids: CGARKEKLFF.

The sample holds many counts of this clonotype. This chain connects TRBV19 to TRBJ1-5; D gene unclear. Trimming took off 5 bases at V and 1 base at J, with 15 bases between the two ends. Germline lookup yields CDR1 LNHDA and CDR2 SQIVND (reference sequence). The CDR3 is 16 residues long. This CDR3 reads CASSGGNIPSNQPQHF. DNA for the CDR3: TGTGCCAGTAGTGGAGGGAACATACCCAGCAATCAGCCCCAGCATTTT.

The chain employs TRBV5-4 and TRBJ2-3; 7 nucleotides align to TRBD2. In germline, CDR1 is SGHNT, CDR2 YYREEE (reference sequence). The CDR3 is 15 amino acids. Trimming removed 4 bases from V and 2 bases from J; junction bases left unmatched: 7. CDR3 sequence: CASSRAAGVTDTQYF. In nucleotides, the CDR3 is TGTGCCAGCAGCCGGGCCGCGGGGGTCACAGATACGCAGTATTTT.

About this clonotype: Compared with germline, one end of the junction differs, possibly owing to a read error. The chain joins TRBV20-1 to TRBJ2-3, with 7 bases matching TRBD2. This CDR3 is built from 18 residues. Germline assignment: CDR1 DFQATT and CDR2 SNEGSKA (reference sequence). CDR3 in DNA: TGCAGTGCTAGAGCCGGACTGGCGGGGGTTAAGAGCACAGCTACGCAGTATTTT. Its protein product is CSARAGLAGVKSTATQYF.